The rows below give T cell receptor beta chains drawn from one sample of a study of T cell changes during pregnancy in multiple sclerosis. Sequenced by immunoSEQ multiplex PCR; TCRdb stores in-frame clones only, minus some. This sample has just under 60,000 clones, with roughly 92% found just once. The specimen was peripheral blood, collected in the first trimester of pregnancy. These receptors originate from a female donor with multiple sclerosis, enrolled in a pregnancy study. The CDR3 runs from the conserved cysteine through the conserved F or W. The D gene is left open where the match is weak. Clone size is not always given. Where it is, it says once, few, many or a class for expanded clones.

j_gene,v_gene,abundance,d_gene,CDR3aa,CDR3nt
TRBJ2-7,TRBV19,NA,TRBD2,CASSLLTGGLDEQYF,TGTGCCAGTAGCTTACTAACGGGGGGGCTGGACGAGCAGTACTTC
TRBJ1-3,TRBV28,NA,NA,CASSYSVSGNTIYF,TGTGCCAGCAGTTACTCCGTCTCTGGAAACACCATATATTTT
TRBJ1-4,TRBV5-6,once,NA,CASRGAGVNEKLFF,TGTGCCAGCAGAGGGGCCGGCGTTAATGAAAAACTGTTTTTT
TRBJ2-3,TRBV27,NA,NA,CASSDPWAGADTQYF,TGTGCCAGCAGTGACCCTTGGGCCGGGGCAGATACGCAGTATTTT
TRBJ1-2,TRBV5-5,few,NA,CASSLFGGAGYTF,TGTGCCAGCAGCTTGTTCGGAGGGGCCGGCTACACCTTC
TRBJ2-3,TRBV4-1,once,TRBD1,CASSQRDRGIDTQYF,TGCGCCAGCAGCCAACGGGACAGGGGGATCGATACGCAGTATTTT
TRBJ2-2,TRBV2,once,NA,CASSVGHSNTGELFF,TGTGCCAGCAGTGTAGGACACTCCAACACCGGGGAGCTGTTTTTT
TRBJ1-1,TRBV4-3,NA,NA,CASSPGRETGKAFF,TGCGCCAGCAGCCCGGGACGGGAGACCGGAAAAGCTTTCTTT
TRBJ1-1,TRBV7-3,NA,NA,CASSLGASRNTEAFF,TGTGCCAGCAGCTTGGGGGCGTCCAGGAACACTGAAGCTTTCTTT
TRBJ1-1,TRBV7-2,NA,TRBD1,CASRSGQMNTEAFF,TGTGCCAGCAGGTCGGGACAGATGAACACTGAAGCTTTCTTT
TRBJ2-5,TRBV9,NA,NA,CASSVGTGVETQYF,TGTGCCAGCAGCGTAGGTACGGGGGTAGAGACCCAGTACTTC
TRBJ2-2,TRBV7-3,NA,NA,CASRLIAASGELFF,TGTGCCAGCAGGCTAATAGCTGCGTCCGGGGAGCTGTTTTTT
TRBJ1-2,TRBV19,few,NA,CASSIEPGGDLYGYTF,TGTGCCAGTAGTATCGAACCGGGGGGCGACCTCTATGGCTACACCTTC
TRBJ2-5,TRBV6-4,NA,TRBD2,CASSELAGGQETQYF,TGTGCCAGCAGTGAACTAGCGGGGGGGCAAGAGACCCAGTACTTC
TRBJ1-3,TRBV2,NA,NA,CASSALPQGQGTIYF,TGTGCCAGCAGTGCACTCCCCCAGGGCCAGGGCACCATATATTTT
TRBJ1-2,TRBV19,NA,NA,CASGSVRDDYGYTF,TGTGCCAGTGGCAGCGTGCGGGACGACTATGGCTACACCTTC
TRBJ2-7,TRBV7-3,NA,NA,CASRGRGPSYEQYF,TGTGCCAGCCGGGGGCGGGGGCCCTCCTACGAGCAGTACTTC
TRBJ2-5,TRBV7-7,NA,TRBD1,CASSRDSQETQYF,TGTGCCAGCAGCCGGGACAGCCAAGAGACCCAGTACTTC
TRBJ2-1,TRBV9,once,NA,CASSVAEGAGEQFF,TGTGCCAGCAGCGTAGCGGAGGGGGCGGGTGAGCAGTTCTTC